The 7 T cell receptor beta chains presented below share a single source sample, sequenced in a study of blood T cell repertoires in COVID-19. Assay: immunoSEQ multiplex PCR; the TCRdb copy retains only in-frame clones and omits some. This sample yields about 80,000 clones, of which over 75% are seen a single time; about 12% belongs to the top ten. Sequenced input: peripheral blood. Receptor source: a man older than 75 with acute or convalescent COVID-19.

The chain links TRBV7-2 to TRBJ2-5, with 7 bases identical to TRBD2. The V gene end was trimmed by 3 bases and the J gene end by 1 base; junction bases not matched to a gene: 2. The CDR3 contains 14 residues. Germline-derived CDR1 and CDR2 are SGHTA and FQGNSA. CDR3: CASSFSGGQETQYF. DNA for the CDR3: TGTGCCAGCAGCTTCTCGGGGGGCCAAGAGACCCAGTACTTC.

The chain links TRBV3-1 (or the pseudogene TRBV3-2) to TRBJ2-3, with 11 bases fitting TRBD1. The CDR3 is 18 amino acids. Germline V lookup: CDR1 LGHDT, CDR2 YNNKEL (reference sequence). V lost 3 bases, J lost 3 bases, and 11 bases stayed unmatched. The CDR3: CASSQSAGGQGDTDTQYF. In DNA, the CDR3 is TGTGCCAGCAGCCAGAGCGCCGGGGGACAGGGGGATACAGATACGCAGTATTTT.

The V and J genes are TRBV6-5 and TRBJ1-2, with no clear D. The CDR3 consists of 14 residues. Germline V gives CDR1 MNHEY, CDR2 SVGAGI. V lost 8 bases, J lost 2 bases, and 15 bases lay in between. CDR3 amino acids: CASRSPGSNYGYTF. The CDR3 DNA follows: TGTGCCAGCCGCAGCCCGGGGAGCAACTATGGCTACACCTTC.

This chain uses TRBV11-2 with TRBJ1-4; TRBD1 matches 10 bases. The CDR3 runs 15 residues. Germline CDR1 SGHAT, CDR2 FQNNGV. V gave up 4 bases and J gave up 8 bases; unmatched junction bases: 7. As DNA, the CDR3 is TGTGCCAGCAGCTCCCGACAGGGGGCGTGGGAAAAACTGTTTTTT. Translating gives CASSSRQGAWEKLFF.

The chain joins TRBV19 to TRBJ1-2, with D tentatively TRBD1 (5 bases). CDR3 size: 14 residues. The germline V and J ends were trimmed by 6 bases and 4 bases, with 15 bases remaining between them. Germline assignment: CDR1 LNHDA and CDR2 SQIVND (reference sequence). This CDR3 is CASSYQGFRYGYTF. CDR3 sequence (DNA): TGTGCCAGTAGCTACCAGGGATTTCGCTATGGCTACACCTTC.

The chain links TRBV5-4 to TRBJ1-6; D perhaps matches TRBD1 (5 bases). This CDR3 is 17 amino acids long. Germline V gives CDR1 SGHNT, CDR2 YYREEE (reference sequence). V was cut by 4 bases and J by 0 bases, with 14 bases left in between. CDR3 amino acids: CASSGGSGGSYNSPLHF. The CDR3 DNA reads as TGTGCCAGCAGCGGAGGGTCTGGGGGCTCCTATAATTCACCCCTCCACTTT. Filled out from reference TRBV5-4 and TRBJ1-6, the complete variable domain reads ETGVTQSPTHLIKTRGQQVTLRCSSQSGHNTVSWYQQALGQGPQFIFQYYREEENGRGNFPPRFSGLQFPNYSSELNVNALELDDSALYLCASSGGSGGSYNSPLHFGNGTRLTVT.

The chain uses TRBV7-3 and TRBJ2-2; the match to TRBD1 covers 7 bases. The junction had 5 bases not matched to a gene; V was cut back by 2 bases and J by 2 bases. CDR3 length: 16 residues. The V gene's germline CDR1 is SGHTA and CDR2 FQGTGA. DNA for the CDR3: TGTGCCAGCAGCTTATCGGGGACAGCCAACACCGGGGAGCTGTTTTTT. It yields the protein CASSLSGTANTGELFF. The variable domain in full, with the rest retrieved from reference TRBV7-3 and TRBJ2-2, is GAGVSQTPSNKVTEKGKYVELRCDPISGHTALYWYRQSLGQGPEFLIYFQGTGAADDSGLPNDRFFAVRPEGSVSTLKIQRTERGDSAVYLCASSLSGTANTGELFFGEGSRLTVL.